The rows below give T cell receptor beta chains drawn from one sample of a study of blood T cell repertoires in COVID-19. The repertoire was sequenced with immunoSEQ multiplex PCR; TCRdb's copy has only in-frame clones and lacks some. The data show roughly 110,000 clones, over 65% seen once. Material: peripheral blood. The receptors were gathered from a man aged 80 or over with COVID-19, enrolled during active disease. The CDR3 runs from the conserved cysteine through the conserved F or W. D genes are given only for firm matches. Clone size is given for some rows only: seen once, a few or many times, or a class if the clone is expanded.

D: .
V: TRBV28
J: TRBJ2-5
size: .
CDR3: CASSPWNGVQETQYF
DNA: TGTGCCAGCAGTCCGTGGAACGGGGTCCAAGAGACCCAGTACTTC

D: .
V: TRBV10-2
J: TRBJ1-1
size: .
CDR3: CASSGRGRESTEAFF
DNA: TGCGCCAGCAGTGGCCGGGGCCGGGAGAGTACTGAAGCTTTCTTT

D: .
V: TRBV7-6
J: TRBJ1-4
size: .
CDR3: CASSLRSGRTHNEKLFF
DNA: TGTGCCAGCAGCTTAAGGTCGGGTAGAACACATAATGAAAAACTGTTTTTT

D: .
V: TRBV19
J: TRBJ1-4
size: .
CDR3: CASRSGGEGNEKLFF
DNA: TGTGCCAGTCGTTCTGGGGGCGAAGGTAATGAAAAACTGTTTTTT

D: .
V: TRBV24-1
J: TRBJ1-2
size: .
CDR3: CATSDRRGSGYGYTF
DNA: TGTGCCACCAGTGACCGGAGGGGTTCCGGCTATGGCTACACCTTC

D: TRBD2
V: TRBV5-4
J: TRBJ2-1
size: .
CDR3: CASSLDTSGFGNEQFF
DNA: TGTGCCAGCAGCTTGGATACTAGCGGCTTTGGGAATGAGCAGTTCTTC

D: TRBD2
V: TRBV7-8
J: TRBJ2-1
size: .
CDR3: CASSFSSSGYNEQFF
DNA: TGTGCCAGCAGCTTCTCGTCTAGCGGCTACAATGAGCAGTTCTTC

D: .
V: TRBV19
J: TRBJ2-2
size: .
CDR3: CASSIWGRASGELFF
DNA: TGTGCCAGTAGTATTTGGGGCAGGGCGAGCGGGGAGCTGTTTTTT

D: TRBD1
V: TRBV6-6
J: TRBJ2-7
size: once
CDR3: CASSYRQGALYEQYF
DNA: TGTGCCAGCAGTTACAGACAGGGGGCTCTCTACGAGCAGTACTTC

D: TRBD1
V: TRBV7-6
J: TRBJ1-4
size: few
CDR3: CASSFTGADNEKLFF
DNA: TGTGCCAGCAGCTTTACAGGGGCGGATAATGAAAAACTGTTTTTT

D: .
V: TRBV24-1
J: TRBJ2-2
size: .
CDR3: CATSDLSGSATGELFF
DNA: TGTGCCACCAGTGATTTGTCCGGGAGCGCCACCGGGGAGCTGTTTTTT

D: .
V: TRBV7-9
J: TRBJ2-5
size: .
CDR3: CASSLSQEGRTQYF
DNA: TGTGCCAGCAGCTTATCACAGGAGGGTAGGACCCAGTACTTC

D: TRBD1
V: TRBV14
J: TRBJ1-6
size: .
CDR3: CASSHSTGGGQNNSPLHF
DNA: TGTGCCAGCAGCCATTCGACCGGAGGGGGCCAGAATAATTCACCCCTCCACTTT

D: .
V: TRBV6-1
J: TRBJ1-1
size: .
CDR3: CASSFESGSEIF
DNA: TGTGCCAGCAGTTTCGAGTCGGGGTCAGAGATATTT

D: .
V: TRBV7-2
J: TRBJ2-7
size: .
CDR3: CASSSISGYEQYF
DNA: TGTGCCAGCAGCTCCATTAGCGGCTACGAGCAGTACTTC

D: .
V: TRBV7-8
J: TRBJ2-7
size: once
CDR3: CASSSLSYEQYF
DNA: TGTGCCAGCAGCTCACTATCCTACGAGCAGTACTTC

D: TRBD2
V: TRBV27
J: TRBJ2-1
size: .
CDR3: CASSLAGRQDEQFF
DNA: TGTGCCAGCAGCCTAGCGGGAAGACAAGATGAGCAGTTCTTC

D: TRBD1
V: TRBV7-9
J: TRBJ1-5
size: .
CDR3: CASSLTGGGQPQHF
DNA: TGTGCCAGCAGCTTAACAGGGGGTGGACAGCCCCAGCATTTT

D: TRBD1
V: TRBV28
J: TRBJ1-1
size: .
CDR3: CASRPPGQATTEAFF
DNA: TGTGCCAGCAGGCCACCGGGACAGGCAACTACTGAAGCTTTCTTT

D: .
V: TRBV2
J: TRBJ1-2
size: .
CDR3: CASAIRVVRGYTF
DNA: TGTGCCAGCGCAATCAGGGTGGTACGTGGCTACACCTTC

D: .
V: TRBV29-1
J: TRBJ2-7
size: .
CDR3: CSVVAPSYEQYF
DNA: TGCAGCGTAGTAGCGCCCTCCTACGAGCAGTACTTC

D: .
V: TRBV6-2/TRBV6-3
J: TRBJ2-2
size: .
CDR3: CASSETSPGELFF
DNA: TGTGCCAGCAGCGAGACTAGTCCCGGGGAGCTGTTTTTT

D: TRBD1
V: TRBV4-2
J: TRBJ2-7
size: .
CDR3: CASSQGPDRGQLFSSYEQYF
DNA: TGTGCCAGCAGCCAAGGCCCGGACAGGGGGCAACTCTTTAGCTCCTACGAGCAGTACTTC

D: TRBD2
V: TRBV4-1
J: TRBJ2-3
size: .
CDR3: CASSQGTGGPSDTQYF
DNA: TGCGCCAGCAGCCAAGGTACGGGAGGGCCATCAGATACGCAGTATTTT

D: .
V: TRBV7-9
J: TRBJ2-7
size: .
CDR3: CASRAMADSYEQYF
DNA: TGTGCCAGCAGAGCGATGGCGGACAGCTACGAGCAGTACTTC

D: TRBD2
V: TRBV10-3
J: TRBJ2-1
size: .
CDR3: CAISVSRGTAGGYNEQFF
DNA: TGTGCCATCAGTGTCTCGAGGGGAACAGCGGGAGGGTACAATGAGCAGTTCTTC

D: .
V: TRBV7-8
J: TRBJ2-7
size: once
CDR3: CASSRRTGRETYEQYF
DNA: TGTGCCAGCAGCCGGCGGACAGGGCGGGAGACCTACGAGCAGTACTTC

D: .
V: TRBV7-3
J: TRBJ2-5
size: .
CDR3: CASSLNRQETQYF
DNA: TGTGCCAGCAGCTTAAATCGCCAAGAGACCCAGTACTTC

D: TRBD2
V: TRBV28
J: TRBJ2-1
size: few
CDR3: CASSLTIAGSDEQFF
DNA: TGTGCCAGCAGTTTAACGATAGCGGGAAGTGATGAGCAGTTCTTC

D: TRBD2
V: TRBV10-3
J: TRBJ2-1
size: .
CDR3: CAITPTSGRGDEQFF
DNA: TGTGCCATCACCCCGACTAGCGGGAGAGGGGATGAGCAGTTCTTC

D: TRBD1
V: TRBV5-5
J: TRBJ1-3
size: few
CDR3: CASSLGARGSGNTIYF
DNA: TGTGCCAGCAGCTTAGGGGCCAGGGGGTCTGGAAACACCATATATTTT

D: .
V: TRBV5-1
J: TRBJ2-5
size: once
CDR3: CASSLNTQREETQYF
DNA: TGCGCCAGCAGCTTGAACACTCAGCGAGAGGAGACCCAGTACTTC

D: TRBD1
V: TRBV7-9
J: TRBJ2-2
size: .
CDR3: CASSPARTGVPGELFF
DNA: TGTGCCAGCAGCCCGGCCCGGACAGGGGTTCCCGGGGAGCTGTTTTTT

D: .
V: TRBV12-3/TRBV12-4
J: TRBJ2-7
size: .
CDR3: CASSPDQGKEQYF
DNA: TGTGCCAGCAGTCCGGACCAGGGTAAGGAGCAGTACTTC

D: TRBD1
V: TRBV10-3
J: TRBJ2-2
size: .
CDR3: CAIKTGQGANTGELFF
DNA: TGTGCCATCAAAACAGGACAGGGGGCAAACACCGGGGAGCTGTTTTTT

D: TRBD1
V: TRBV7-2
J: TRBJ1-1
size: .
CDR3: CASSRQGGTEAFF
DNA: TGTGCCAGCAGCCGACAGGGCGGAACTGAAGCTTTCTTT

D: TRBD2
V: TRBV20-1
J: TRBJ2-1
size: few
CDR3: CSASHGLAAYNEQFF
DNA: TGCAGTGCTAGTCACGGACTAGCGGCTTACAATGAGCAGTTCTTC